Presented here are 20 T cell receptor beta chains from one specimen sequenced in a study of T cell responses to AZD1222 COVID-19 vaccine. Assay used: immunoSEQ multiplex PCR; TCRdb lists only in-frame clones, some missing. The data show 85,000 to 130,000 clones, 87% seen once. Sequenced material: peripheral blood, taken on day 0 of AZD1222 vaccination. These TCRs come from an adult in good health.

This chain links TRBV2 with TRBJ2-7; D gene ambiguous. Trimming cost V 8 bases and J 0 bases, with 11 bases left between them. Germline V lookup: CDR1 SNHLY, CDR2 FYNNEI. The CDR3 loop spans 13 amino acids. CDR3 in amino acids: CASEARNSYEQYF. In DNA, the CDR3 is TGTGCCAGCGAGGCCAGAAACTCCTACGAGCAGTACTTC.

The V and J genes are TRBV5-8 and TRBJ2-2; D tentatively fits TRBD1 or TRBD2 (5 bases each). V shed 0 bases and J shed 3 bases, with 12 bases lying between them. The CDR3 length is 16 residues. CDR1 is SGHTS, CDR2 YDEGEE, per germline. The CDR3 nucleotides are TGTGCCAGCAGCTTGGCATGGGGGAGCGACACCGGGGAGCTGTTTTTT. Translating gives CASSLAWGSDTGELFF.

The chain couples TRBV4-1 to TRBJ1-1, with a weak D call TRBD1 (5 bases). This CDR3 contains 15 residues. Germline loops: CDR1 MGHRA, CDR2 YSYEKL. Trimming removed 4 bases at V and 5 bases at J, with 17 bases between. CDR3 coding DNA: TGCGCCAGCAGCCCGTTTCGGGGGGTATGGACTGAAGCTTTCTTT. Translated: CASSPFRGVWTEAFF.

The chain combines TRBV2 with TRBJ1-4; weak D call: TRBD1 (6 bases). V lost 8 bases and J 7 bases, leaving 17 bases between the germline ends. Germline lookup yields CDR1 SNHLY and CDR2 FYNNEI. The CDR3 runs 14 residues. CDR3 residues: CASGRGSTGEKLFF. CDR3 bases: TGTGCCAGCGGAAGGGGGTCCACGGGTGAAAAACTGTTTTTT.

On this clone: Sequence at one end of the junction differs from germline and may be a read error. The rearrangement links TRBV7-7 to TRBJ2-2; D might be TRBD2 (6 bases). The CDR3 loop spans 16 amino acids. CDR1 and CDR2 from the germline V gene are SSHAT and FNYEAQ (reference sequence). As DNA, the CDR3 is TGTGCTAGCAGCTTAGCGGCCAGCCGGAACACCGGGGAGCTGTTTTTT. Translation: CASSLAASRNTGELFF.

The chain is built from TRBV19 and TRBJ2-1, with D perhaps TRBD1 (6 bases). The germline gives CDR1 LNHDA, CDR2 SQIVND (reference sequence). This CDR3 has 13 amino acids. The ends were cut back, 4 bases at V and 10 bases at J, with 14 bases in the middle. The CDR3 sequence is CASSTNTGLEQFF. The DNA for the CDR3 is TGTGCCAGTAGTACGAATACAGGGCTCGAGCAGTTCTTC.

CDR3 sequence reads: CASSSDTRTGRNTIYF. The CDR3 DNA sequence: TGTGCCAGCAGCTCCGACACTCGGACAGGGCGGAACACCATATATTTT. The chain uses TRBV7-2 and TRBJ1-3; 8 nucleotides agree with TRBD1. The CDR3 consists of 16 residues. In germline, CDR1 is SGHTA, CDR2 FQGNSA. After removal of 4 bases from V and 7 bases from J, the junction contained 12 bases not matched to a gene.

The V call is TRBV12-3 or TRBV12-4, the J call TRBJ1-1; D is ambiguous. This CDR3 spans 13 amino acids. Trimming took 2 bases from V and 2 from J, leaving 6 bases between them. The CDR3 nucleotides read TGTGCCAGCAGTTTAAACGCCAACACTGAAGCTTTCTTT. It encodes CASSLNANTEAFF.

V is TRBV6-5 and J is TRBJ1-2, with TRBD1 as a possible D gene (6 bases). V gave up 0 bases and J gave up 4 bases, with 12 bases separating them. Germline CDR1 MNHEY, CDR2 SVGAGI. The CDR3 consists of 15 residues. CDR3 region: CASSYSTARGYGYTF. CDR3 bases: TGTGCCAGCAGTTACTCGACGGCCAGGGGCTATGGCTACACCTTC.

The chain joins TRBV28 to TRBJ2-3, with 12 bases that match TRBD2. Trimming at V came to 6 bases and at J to 5 bases, leaving 6 bases not matched to a gene. This CDR3 has 15 amino acids. The germline gives CDR1 MDHEN, CDR2 SYDVKM. For the CDR3, the DNA is TGTGCCAGCAGCCCTAGCGGGGGGGCTGGAGATACGCAGTATTTT. Translation: CASSPSGGAGDTQYF.

The chain links TRBV12-5 to TRBJ2-7; 8 nucleotides line up with TRBD1. From germline, CDR1 is LGHNT and CDR2 FRNRAP. J lost 5 bases, V lost 6 bases, and 12 bases had no gene match. CDR3 length equals 15 residues. This CDR3 is CASGPPAGGFNEQYF. Here the CDR3 DNA reads TGTGCTAGTGGCCCCCCCGCAGGGGGCTTCAACGAGCAGTACTTC.

The chain carries TRBV7-3 and TRBJ2-2; 8 bases are a match to TRBD2. The CDR3 is made up of 15 amino acids. Germline CDR1 SGHTA, CDR2 FQGTGA. After removal of 6 bases from V and 5 bases from J, the junction contained 8 bases not matched to a gene. The CDR3 is CASSLGLAGTGELFF. The CDR3 DNA reads as TGTGCCAGCAGTTTAGGACTAGCCGGTACCGGGGAGCTGTTTTTT. The variable domain in full, completed from reference TRBV7-3 and TRBJ2-2, reads GAGVSQTPSNKVTEKGKYVELRCDPISGHTALYWYRQSLGQGPEFLIYFQGTGAADDSGLPNDRFFAVRPEGSVSTLKIQRTERGDSAVYLCASSLGLAGTGELFFGEGSRLTVL.

The genes are TRBV12-3 or TRBV12-4 and TRBJ1-4; D remains ambiguous. V lost 1 base and J 8 bases, leaving 2 bases between the germline ends. CDR3 length: 11 residues. Here the CDR3 reads CASSLGEKLFF. For the CDR3, the DNA is TGTGCCAGCAGTTTAGGCGAAAAACTGTTTTTT.

The V and J genes are TRBV3-1 (or the pseudogene TRBV3-2) and TRBJ1-5; TRBD1 matches at 7 bases. Per the germline V gene, CDR1 is LGHDT and CDR2 is YNNKEL (reference sequence). The CDR3 has 14 amino acids. With V trimmed by 1 base and J by 6 bases, 3 bases remained unmatched. The CDR3 sequence is CASSQGQGGQPQHF. In DNA, the CDR3 is TGTGCCAGCAGCCAAGGACAGGGTGGTCAGCCCCAGCATTTT.

This clone was picked up one time. The rearrangement links TRBV24-1 to TRBJ2-3; a weak D match, TRBD1 (6 bases). V gave up 5 bases and J gave up 2 bases, with 16 bases separating them. This CDR3 region has 16 residues. CDR1 and CDR2 (germline): KGHDR, SFDVKD. For the CDR3, the DNA is TGTGCCACCAGTGGTTACAGGGATCGGTCCACAGATACGCAGTATTTT. Its translation is CATSGYRDRSTDTQYF.

Written as DNA, the CDR3 is TGTGCCAGCAGCGCCCCGATCCGGGGGGACAATGAGCAGTTCTTC. Amino acid sequence: CASSAPIRGDNEQFF. This sequence joins TRBV11-1 and TRBJ2-1, with TRBD2 matching over 7 bases. The CDR3 is 15 amino acids. In germline, CDR1 is SGHAT, CDR2 FQDESV (reference sequence). J was trimmed by 5 bases and V by 5 bases; bases with no gene match: 9.

The chain carries TRBV18 and TRBJ1-2; the D gene is possibly TRBD1 (5 bases). CDR1 KGHSH and CDR2 LQKENI come from the germline V gene. This CDR3 has 13 amino acids. The V end lost 3 bases, the J end lost 1 base, and 6 bases lay between the germline ends. CDR3 bases: TGTGCCAGCTCACCGAGGGGTAACTATGGCTACACCTTC. As protein: CASSPRGNYGYTF. The full variable domain, in which reference TRBV18 and TRBJ1-2 provide the parts outside the CDR3, is NAGVMQNPRHLVRRRGQEARLRCSPMKGHSHVYWYRQLPEEGLKFMVYLQKENIIDESGMPKERFSAEFPKEGPSILRIQQVVRGDSAAYFCASSPRGNYGYTFGSGTRLTVV.

In this sample, this clone turned up a few times. CDR3 loop: CASSLSYRAGVNSPLHF. Here the CDR3 DNA reads TGTGCCAGCAGCTTAAGTTACAGGGCCGGGGTTAATTCACCCCTCCACTTT. The V call is TRBV7-2, the J call TRBJ1-6, with D possibly matching TRBD1 (6 bases). The CDR3 is 17 amino acids. Germline V gene lookup returns CDR1 SGHTA and CDR2 FQGNSA. V lost 2 bases and J lost 6, with 17 bases in between.

The V call is TRBV6-5, the J call TRBJ2-7, with TRBD1 as a possible D gene (6 bases). Germline lookup yields CDR1 MNHEY and CDR2 SVGAGI. Trimming removed 6 bases at V and 4 bases at J, with 10 bases between. The CDR3 is made up of 12 amino acids. This chain's CDR3 is CASSQQGYEQYF. CDR3 DNA: TGTGCCAGCAGCCAACAGGGATACGAGCAGTACTTC.

The chain uses TRBV9 and TRBJ1-4; 8 bases fit TRBD1. With V trimmed by 4 bases and J by 0 bases, 5 bases remained unmatched. The CDR3 runs 16 residues. Germline V gene sequence: CDR1 SGDLS, CDR2 YYNGEE. CDR3 coding DNA: TGTGCCAGCAGCCGGGGGACAGGAGCAACTAATGAAAAACTGTTTTTT. It specifies CASSRGTGATNEKLFF.